The source of this T cell receptor (beta chain) is a study of T cells after yellow fever vaccination. Study at large: With SMART-Seq v4 Ultra Low Input, the fractions containing low cell numbers were prepared.

Regarding the study as a whole: Subsequent booster samples again held most clones from primary vaccination (less than 98% CD4, 85% to 90% CD8). Though weaker, the secondary response peaked faster, on day 5 versus 15.

A word on this clonotype: Antigen unknown.

The CDR3 runs to 12 residues. Trimming took 7 bases from V and 3 from J; bases not matched to a gene: 4. Germline V gives CDR1 SQVTM, CDR2 ANQGSEA. TCR cDNA, made by 5'RACE template switching, carried an added universal primer site and UMIs. TCRdb re-derived calls from the 5' RACE reads in MiXCR, one entry per CDR3 protein. Among hundreds of thousands of distinct CDR3 sequences listed, approximately 12% were seen once. V gene TRBV29-1 combines with J gene TRBJ2-3; 7 positions agree with TRBD1. The sequence came from a man aged 25-45 years who received the YFV17D yellow fever vaccine. The input for sequencing was PBMCs, taken on the day of the yellow fever booster vaccination. The CDR3 protein is CSEQQGTDTQYF. DNA for the CDR3: TGCAGCGAGCAACAGGGGACAGATACGCAGTATTTT.